These 19 T cell receptor beta chains were all obtained from the same sample, sequenced in a study of blood T cells in healthy people across ages. Through a sample-barcoded 5' primer and a J-beta primer mix, a second PCR was run for about 7 to 12 cycles. TCRdb reprocessed the 5' RACE reads via MiXCR and lists one record per CDR3 protein. This sample has almost 1 million distinct CDR3 sequences; roughly 51% occur once, and the top ten carry about a fifth. Sample: blood. All receptors derive from a woman aged 55-69 years in good health.

The gene calls are TRBV10-3 and TRBJ2-3; maybe TRBD2 (6 bases). The V and J ends lost 2 bases and 4 bases respectively, with 19 bases between them. From germline, CDR1 is ENHRY and CDR2 SYGVKD. The CDR3 covers 17 residues. The CDR3 sequence: CAISETIVGGGADTQYF. In DNA, the CDR3 is TGTGCCATCAGTGAGACCATAGTGGGAGGAGGGGCAGATACGCAGTATTTT.

This clonotype was detected a few times. The rearrangement joins TRBV5-1 to TRBJ2-7, with D possibly TRBD2 on 6 matching bases. Germline CDR1 is SGHRS and CDR2 is YFSETQ. Trimming shortened V by 8 bases and J by 7 bases, and 19 bases separated the two germline ends. The CDR3 sequence is 13 residues long. CDR3 region: CASTGGTVNEQYF. For the CDR3, the DNA is TGCGCCAGTACCGGCGGGACGGTGAATGAGCAGTACTTC.

The V call is TRBV7-3, the J call TRBJ2-1; TRBD1 agrees at 9 bases. Germline V gene data show CDR1 as SGHTA and CDR2 as FQGTGA. The CDR3 has 13 residues. Trimming cost V 4 bases and J 10 bases; bases outside gene matches: 5. The CDR3, as DNA: TGTGCCAGCAGCTGGGACAGGGTGAGCGAGCAGTTCTTC. Translated, it gives CASSWDRVSEQFF.

This clonotype was found a few times. The J gene is TRBJ2-4, the V gene TRBV29-1; a weak D match, TRBD2 (5 bases). The J call may be mistaken, given a closer DNA end match to TRBJ2-7. Per the germline V gene, CDR1 is SQVTM and CDR2 is ANQGSEA. The length of the CDR3 is 11 residues. The CDR3 sequence: CSVERGNEQYF. CDR3 sequence (DNA): TGCAGCGTAGAACGAGGGAACGAGCAGTACTTC.

The V gene is TRBV7-6, the J gene TRBJ2-7, with 7 bases identical to TRBD2. Germline assignment: CDR1 SGHVS and CDR2 FNYEAQ. The CDR3 is 14 residues long. Losses at the gene ends were 1 base for V and 5 bases for J; bases not matched to a gene: 5. The CDR3 DNA reads as TGTGCCAGCAGCTTAGGCTGGACTAGAGACGAGCAGTACTTC. It translates to CASSLGWTRDEQYF.

J is TRBJ2-6 and V is TRBV5-1, with D hard to call. The CDR3 has 16 amino acids. V dropped 1 base and J dropped 0 bases, with 8 bases sitting between them. CDR1 is SGHRS and CDR2 is YFSETQ in the germline V gene. In DNA form, the CDR3 reads TGCGCCAGCAGCTTGTTCGGAAGCTCTGGGGCCAACGTCCTGACTTTC. As protein: CASSLFGSSGANVLTF. The full variable domain, completed using reference TRBV5-1 and TRBJ2-6, is KAGVTQTPRYLIKTRGQQVTLSCSPISGHRSVSWYQQTPGQGLQFLFEYFSETQRNKGNFPGRFSGRQFSNSRSEMNVSTLELGDSALYLCASSLFGSSGANVLTFGAGSRLTVL.

The chain couples TRBV27 to TRBJ2-1; 8 nucleotides match TRBD2. Germline V gene sequence: CDR1 MNHEY, CDR2 SMNVEV (reference sequence). This CDR3 is 14 amino acids long. With 6 bases clipped from V and 7 bases from J, the junction kept 8 bases outside the gene matches. As DNA, the CDR3 is TGTGCCAGCAGCCTAAGCGGGAGTAAGAATGAGCAGTTCTTC. Protein: CASSLSGSKNEQFF.

The rearrangement joins TRBV4-1 to TRBJ1-2; D is possibly TRBD1 (5 bases). This CDR3 contains 15 residues. Looked up from germline, CDR1 is MGHRA and CDR2 is YSYEKL. Between the trimmed V and J ends, which lost 3 bases and 8 bases, there was a span of 19 bases. The CDR3 spells CASSHDRTQKCGYTF. The CDR3 region has the DNA TGCGCCAGCAGCCATGATAGGACACAAAAATGCGGCTACACCTTC.

V and J are TRBV20-1 and TRBJ2-2; D perhaps matches TRBD2 (5 bases). Germline CDR1 is DFQATT and CDR2 is SNEGSKA (reference sequence). The CDR3 has 14 amino acids. V was cut by 0 bases and J by 1 base, with 6 bases left in between. CDR3 coding DNA: TGCAGTGCTAGAGAACGGGGGAACACCGGGGAGCTGTTTTTT. This encodes CSARERGNTGELFF.

V and J are TRBV6-2 or TRBV6-3 and TRBJ2-5; the D is unclear. The CDR3 totals 14 residues. V was cut by 0 bases and J by 5 bases, with 10 bases left in between. CDR1 and CDR2 (germline): MNHEY, SVGEGT. CDR3 in DNA: TGTGCCAGCAGTTACTCGATTTTGGTTGAGACCCAGTACTTC. Amino acids: CASSYSILVETQYF.

The J gene is TRBJ2-3, the V gene TRBV6-2 or TRBV6-3; 8 nucleotides line up with TRBD2. Per the germline V gene, CDR1 is MNHEY and CDR2 is SVGEGT. This CDR3 contains 14 residues. The V and J ends lost 7 bases and 1 base, in that order; junction bases with no gene match: 4. The CDR3, as DNA: TGTGCCAGCATTGAGACTAGCGGCACAGATACGCAGTATTTT. It encodes CASIETSGTDTQYF.

The gene calls are TRBV29-1 and TRBJ1-2; D ambiguous. The CDR3 contains 12 residues. In germline, CDR1 is SQVTM, CDR2 ANQGSEA. The ends were cut back, 0 bases at V and 4 bases at J, with 6 bases in the middle. CDR3 DNA sequence: TGCAGCGTTGAAGATACTCCCTATGGCTACACCTTC. Its protein is CSVEDTPYGYTF.

This clonotype occurred many times. This sequence joins TRBV28 and TRBJ2-6; tentatively, D is TRBD1 (5 bases). Trimming pared 6 bases from V and 2 bases from J, leaving 5 bases between. There are 13 residues in the CDR3. Germline V gives CDR1 MDHEN, CDR2 SYDVKM. The DNA for the CDR3 is TGTGCCAGCAGAGGGGCTGGGGCCAACGTCCTGACTTTC. It encodes CASRGAGANVLTF.

A note on this clonotype: Germline is not matched at one junction end, which may reflect a read error. The chain employs TRBV12-3 or TRBV12-4 and TRBJ2-5, with TRBD2 identical over 11 bases. The CDR3 is 17 residues long. CDR3 in amino acids: CASSLGLAGPYQATQYF. The CDR3 DNA reads as TGTGCCAGCAGTTTAGGACTAGCGGGGCCGTACCAAGCGACCCAGTACTTC.

The chain links TRBV2 to TRBJ1-2; TRBD1 matches at 8 bases. Germline V gene data show CDR1 as SNHLY and CDR2 as FYNNEI. The CDR3 length is 16 residues. J was trimmed by 8 bases and V by 7 bases; bases with no gene match: 18. This CDR3 reads CASTLGIQGGERGYTF. The CDR3, as DNA: TGTGCCAGCACCTTGGGGATACAGGGGGGCGAGCGCGGCTACACCTTC.

This clonotype was seen more than once but under ten times. The V gene is TRBV7-2, the J gene TRBJ2-3, with D hard to call. The germline V and J ends were trimmed by 2 bases and 1 base, with 13 bases remaining between them. Germline assignment: CDR1 SGHTA and CDR2 FQGNSA. The CDR3 extends over 16 amino acids. The CDR3 spells CASSLKGWARTDTQYF. The CDR3, as DNA: TGTGCCAGCAGCTTAAAGGGTTGGGCTCGCACAGATACGCAGTATTTT.

The chain links TRBV6-2 or TRBV6-3 to TRBJ2-7, with 7 bases fitting TRBD1. V shed 7 bases, J shed 5 bases, and the junction held 17 bases outside the gene matches. This CDR3 is built from 16 residues. Germline V CDR1 and CDR2: MNHEY, SVGEGT. Here the CDR3 DNA reads TGTGCCAGCAAAATGCCGCCAGGACAGGCGGTTGACGAGCAGTACTTC. It specifies CASKMPPGQAVDEQYF.

Note on this clonotype: A much larger clonotype is one base distant, so this may be a read error. The chain joins TRBV12-3 or TRBV12-4 to TRBJ2-1, with TRBD2 as a possible D gene (5 bases). This CDR3 has 13 residues. The CDR3 nucleotides read TGTGACAGTGCAATGAGGGAGAACAATGAGCAGTTCTTC. This sequence encodes CDSAMRENNEQFF.

In this sample, this clonotype turned up a few times. The rearrangement uses TRBV4-3 and TRBJ1-5; 9 positions agree with TRBD1. CDR1 LGHNA and CDR2 YSLEER come from the germline V gene. J gave up 8 bases and V 4 bases, and 3 bases lay outside the gene matches. CDR3 size: 13 residues. DNA of the CDR3: TGCGCCAGCAGCCGGGGACAGGGAGAGCCCCAGCATTTT. As protein: CASSRGQGEPQHF.